These 10 T cell receptor beta chains were all obtained from the same sample, sequenced in a study of CD8 T cells in ankylosing spondylitis. Study results and limitations: It appeared that ankylosing spondylitis blood was characterized by a TCR beta motif of 8 or 9 highly homologous variants.

These receptors lack a known antigen. TCRdb re-called the 5' RACE reads through MiXCR, storing one row per CDR3 protein. The profile shows about 540,000 distinct CDR3 sequences, more than 9.5% of them singletons. Sequences were obtained from blood, either unsorted or a sorted T cell fraction (not recorded which). All receptors derive from a male donor with ankylosing spondylitis.

The chain uses TRBV20-1 and TRBJ2-1; 9 bases are a match to TRBD2. J lost 6 bases, V lost 6 bases, and 15 bases had no gene match. The germline V gene encodes CDR1 DFQATT and CDR2 SNEGSKA (reference sequence). The CDR3 runs 16 residues. The CDR3 spells CSATISRLAASNEQFF. The DNA of the CDR3 is TGCAGTGCCACCATAAGCAGACTAGCGGCCTCCAATGAGCAGTTCTTC.

This chain uses TRBV3-1 with TRBJ2-3, with 9 bases lining up with TRBD2. This CDR3 is built from 15 residues. V shed 4 bases, J shed 6 bases, and the junction held 8 bases outside the gene matches. Germline V gene sequence: CDR1 LGHDT, CDR2 YNNKEL (reference sequence). CDR3 nucleotides: TGTGCCAGCAGCCCCCCCGGGCGGGGGGGGGATACGCAGTATTTT. Its protein is CASSPPGRGGDTQYF.

This clonotype has ten or more counts. CDR3 residues: CASSGGGGEETQYF. CDR3 nucleotide sequence: TGTGCCAGCAGCGGAGGGGGAGGGGAAGAGACCCAGTACTTC. The rearrangement uses TRBV7-2 and TRBJ2-5, with D perhaps matching TRBD2 (7 bases). Trimming took 5 bases from V and 3 from J, leaving 13 bases between them. There are 14 residues in the CDR3. Germline values: CDR1 SGHTA, CDR2 FQGNSA.

This clonotype was recorded a few times. The CDR3 spells CASSQGGLATRANEQYF. Here the CDR3 DNA reads TGTGCCAGCAGCCAAGGCGGACTAGCGACGAGAGCCAACGAGCAGTACTTC. The chain is built from TRBV3-1 and TRBJ2-7; 9 bases are shared with TRBD2. V dropped 1 base and J dropped 5; count of bases not matched to a gene: 12. The length of the CDR3 is 17 residues. Germline CDR1 reads LGHDT; CDR2 reads YNNKEL (reference sequence).

This clonotype was detected many times. The J gene is TRBJ2-1, the V gene TRBV11-3, with TRBD2 matching over 7 bases. The V gene end was trimmed by 7 bases and the J gene end by 8 bases; junction bases not matched to a gene: 11. Germline lookup yields CDR1 SGHNT and CDR2 YENEEA. This CDR3 is built from 14 residues. For the CDR3, the DNA is TGTGCCAGCACCCCCGGGACTATGTTGTATGAGCAGTTCTTC. Translated: CASTPGTMLYEQFF.

There are many counts of this clonotype. The CDR3 sequence: CSVAKTGKGDDQPQHF. The CDR3 coding sequence is TGCAGCGTTGCGAAAACAGGGAAAGGGGACGATCAGCCCCAGCATTTT. The V call is TRBV29-1, the J call TRBJ1-5, with D possibly TRBD1 on 6 matching bases. The V and J ends lost 4 bases and 5 bases respectively, with 21 bases between them. This CDR3 region has 16 residues. Germline V gene sequence: CDR1 SQVTM, CDR2 ANQGSEA.

The V and J genes are TRBV3-1 and TRBJ2-1; perhaps TRBD1 as D (5 bases). This CDR3 is 14 amino acids long. The V and J ends lost 4 bases and 6 bases respectively, with 13 bases between them. Germline CDR1 and CDR2: LGHDT and YNNKEL (reference sequence). Here the CDR3 DNA reads TGTGCCAGCAGCCCGCGGATAGGGGCCAATGAGCAGTTCTTC. Protein product: CASSPRIGANEQFF.

The chain's CDR3 is CASNQGFSGANVLTF. CDR3 nucleotide sequence: TGTGCCAGCAACCAGGGGTTCTCTGGGGCCAACGTCCTGACTTTC. This chain joins TRBV19 and TRBJ2-6; D perhaps matches TRBD1 (6 bases). CDR1 and CDR2 (germline): LNHDA, SQIVND (reference sequence). Trimming stripped 9 bases from V and 0 bases from J, with 12 bases between. This CDR3 has 15 amino acids.

This rearrangement joins TRBV5-1 to TRBJ2-1; 15 nucleotides line up with TRBD2. Germline assignment: CDR1 SGHRS and CDR2 YFSETQ. This CDR3 is 15 amino acids long. V was clipped by 3 bases and J by 6 bases; unmatched bases: 1. CDR3 sequence: CASSWTSGRGNEQFF. The CDR3 region has the DNA TGCGCCAGCAGCTGGACTAGCGGGAGGGGCAATGAGCAGTTCTTC.

The J gene is TRBJ2-2, the V gene TRBV20-1, with 9 positions matching TRBD2. V was pared by 4 bases and J by 5 bases, with 11 bases of the junction left unmatched. Germline assignment: CDR1 DFQATT and CDR2 SNEGSKA (reference sequence). CDR3 size: 16 residues. CDR3 sequence reads: CSATSGGRGRTGELFF. As DNA, the CDR3 is TGCAGTGCTACCAGTGGCGGGAGGGGTCGAACCGGGGAGCTGTTTTTT.